This T cell receptor beta chain was identified in a study of shared clonotypes between healthy human individuals. Trimming left V 2 bases short and J 5 bases short, with 9 bases between. The CDR3 runs to 14 residues. Looked up from germline, CDR1 is SGHTA and CDR2 is FQGTGA. Study-wide results and limits: Of the naive CD4 clonotypes, approximately 5% were shared across four donors.

Produced via immunoSEQ multiplex PCR; TCRdb's table is partial and in-frame only. The table has about 2.4 million clones, approximately 93% seen once. Turning to this clone: Its specificity is unknown. Additional DNA sequences in this sample encode the identical CDR3.

The chain combines TRBV7-3 with TRBJ2-2; a possible D gene is TRBD1 (5 bases). Sample: naive CD4+ T cells from PBMCs. Subset meaning: CD45RA+ positively selected. The sequence came from a man younger than 35 in good health. Some clones in this sample may be carry-over from other donors' samples. DNA for the CDR3: TGTGCCAGCAGCTTAGGGGCCGGGACCGGGGAGCTGTTTTTT. This encodes CASSLGAGTGELFF.